The 14 T cell receptor beta chains given below trace back to one sample, sequenced in a study of T cells after yellow fever vaccination. TCRdb reprocessed the 5' RACE reads via MiXCR and lists one record per CDR3 protein. The profile shows a few hundred thousand distinct CDR3 sequences, 9.5% to 15% of them singletons. Sequencing was performed on CD4+ T cells sorted from PBMCs, taken 15 days after the yellow fever booster vaccination. The receptors originated from a man aged 18 to 35 who received the YFV17D yellow fever vaccine.

CDR3 in DNA: TGTGCCAGCAGCGTCATGGGGGCCCAGTACTTC. Amino acids: CASSVMGAQYF. The chain joins TRBV7-8 to TRBJ2-5; D tentatively fits TRBD1 or TRBD2 (5 bases each). The CDR3 runs to 11 residues. V was clipped by 5 bases and J by 9 bases, with 10 bases between them. CDR1 and CDR2 (germline): SGHVS, FQNEAQ.

This clonotype was picked up one time. V and J are TRBV21-1 and TRBJ1-1; the table gives TRBD1 as D, unverified against the DNA. TRBV21-1 is a recognized pseudogene. The CDR3 covers 13 residues. Here the CDR3 DNA reads TGTGCCAGCAGCCTGAGGACAGGGGCTGAAGCTTTCTTT. Amino acid sequence: CASSLRTGAEAFF.

This clonotype was seen at least ten times. The chain couples TRBV4-3 to TRBJ2-7, with D perhaps TRBD1 (6 bases). Germline V lookup: CDR1 LGHNA, CDR2 YSLEER. Trimming removed 0 bases at V and 2 bases at J, with 11 bases between. This CDR3 has 15 amino acids. The CDR3 DNA sequence: TGCGCCAGCAGCCAAGACGCCAGGACAGCCTACGAGCAGTACTTC. Protein: CASSQDARTAYEQYF.

There are a few counts of this clonotype. The V gene is TRBV29-1, the J gene TRBJ2-5, with a tentative D call TRBD2 (6 bases). V was cut by 0 bases and J by 3 bases, with 8 bases left in between. Germline V CDR1 and CDR2: SQVTM, ANQGSEA. The CDR3 runs 13 residues. The CDR3 DNA is TGCAGCGTTGAAGAGCGGGGAGAAGAGACCCAGTACTTC. Translated, it gives CSVEERGEETQYF.

This clonotype was counted only a few times. The chain carries TRBV7-9 and TRBJ2-5; D unresolved. The V and J ends lost 5 bases and 0 bases respectively, with 22 bases between them. CDR3 length: 18 residues. Germline loops: CDR1 SEHNR, CDR2 FQNEAQ (reference sequence). As DNA, the CDR3 is TGTGCCAGCAGCCCAATCCCCCCCGATTCCGATAACCAAGAGACCCAGTACTTC. Its protein product is CASSPIPPDSDNQETQYF.

The V and J genes are TRBV6-2 or TRBV6-3 and TRBJ2-1; TRBD1 agrees at 12 bases. The junction had 9 bases not matched to a gene; V was cut back by 6 bases and J by 9 bases. The CDR3 has 15 residues. Looked up from germline, CDR1 is MNHEY and CDR2 is SVGEGT. In DNA, the CDR3 is TGTGCCAGCAGCCACCCGGGACAGGGGGCTGTTGAGCAGTTCTTC. Its protein is CASSHPGQGAVEQFF.

This clonotype was recorded a few times. The chain has TRBV9 and TRBJ2-5, with TRBD1 as a possible D gene (5 bases). There are 14 residues in the CDR3. The V gene's germline CDR1 is SGDLS and CDR2 YYNGEE. Trimming cost V 0 bases and J 1 base, with 7 bases left between them. CDR3 region: CASSVGGIQETQYF. In nucleotides, the CDR3 is TGTGCCAGCAGCGTAGGGGGCATCCAAGAGACCCAGTACTTC.

This chain uses TRBV5-4 with TRBJ2-3, with 7 bases aligning to TRBD2. CDR3 size: 16 residues. Trimming took 2 bases from V and 0 from J; bases not matched to a gene: 6. CDR1 SGHNT and CDR2 YYREEE come from the germline V gene (reference sequence). The CDR3 DNA reads TGTGCCAGCAGCTTTAAGTCTAGCGGAAGCACAGATACGCAGTATTTT. It is translated as CASSFKSSGSTDTQYF.

The chain combines TRBV20-1 with TRBJ2-1; TRBD2 aligns across 10 bases. The CDR3 spans 17 residues. Germline-derived CDR1 and CDR2 are DFQATT and SNEGSKA (reference sequence). Unmatched junction bases numbered 13, after V lost 0 bases and J lost 8 bases. The CDR3 coding sequence is TGCAGTGCTAGAGATTCGGCTAGCGGGGGTACACTCGATGAGCAGTTCTTC. Encoded protein: CSARDSASGGTLDEQFF.

V and J are TRBV2 and TRBJ1-2; D is ambiguous. This CDR3 is 13 amino acids long. CDR1 is SNHLY, CDR2 FYNNEI, per germline. Trimming left V 3 bases short and J 3 bases short, with 8 bases between. The CDR3 nucleotides are TGTGCCAGCAGTGAGAATAGGTACTATGGCTACACCTTC. The encoded protein is CASSENRYYGYTF. The whole variable domain, filled in from reference TRBV2 and TRBJ1-2, reads EPEVTQTPSHQVTQMGQEVILRCVPISNHLYFYWYRQILGQKVEFLVSFYNNEISEKSEIFDDQFSVERPDGSNFTLKIRSTKLEDSAMYFCASSENRYYGYTFGSGTRLTVV.

There are a few counts of this clonotype. J is TRBJ2-5 and V is TRBV3-1; D remains ambiguous. This CDR3 is built from 12 residues. Germline V lookup: CDR1 LGHDT, CDR2 YNNKEL (reference sequence). V lost 5 bases and J lost 5, with 9 bases in between. The CDR3 DNA sequence: TGTGCCAGCAGCTTCCAGTGGGAGACCCAGTACTTC. Protein sequence: CASSFQWETQYF.

This clonotype occurred a few times. The gene calls are TRBV6-5 and TRBJ2-3; the match to TRBD1 covers 10 bases. This CDR3 spans 16 amino acids. The germline CDR1 and CDR2 sequences are MNHEY and SVGAGI. Trimming took 7 bases from V and 5 from J; bases not matched to a gene: 12. The CDR3 loop is CASTHRAGTGVDTQYF. CDR3 DNA: TGTGCCAGCACCCACAGGGCCGGGACAGGGGTAGATACGCAGTATTTT.

This clonotype has just one count. The chain links TRBV7-3 to TRBJ2-3; D possibly corresponds to TRBD2 (6 bases). Germline lookup yields CDR1 SGHTA and CDR2 FQGTGA. Trimming took off 1 base at V and 3 bases at J, with 8 bases between the two ends. This CDR3 comprises 14 residues. CDR3 nucleotide sequence: TGTGCCAGCAGCTTAAACGGGAGAACAGATACGCAGTATTTT. It yields the protein CASSLNGRTDTQYF.

This clonotype was counted only a few times. The J gene is TRBJ2-1, the V gene TRBV7-3, with 8 bases that match TRBD2. CDR1 is SGHTA and CDR2 is FQGTGA in the germline V gene. The CDR3 runs to 16 residues. V lost 5 bases, J lost 8 bases, and 14 bases stayed unmatched. The CDR3 here is CASSLQAGTRFHEQFF. DNA of the CDR3: TGTGCCAGCAGCCTTCAGGCCGGGACTAGGTTCCATGAGCAGTTCTTC.